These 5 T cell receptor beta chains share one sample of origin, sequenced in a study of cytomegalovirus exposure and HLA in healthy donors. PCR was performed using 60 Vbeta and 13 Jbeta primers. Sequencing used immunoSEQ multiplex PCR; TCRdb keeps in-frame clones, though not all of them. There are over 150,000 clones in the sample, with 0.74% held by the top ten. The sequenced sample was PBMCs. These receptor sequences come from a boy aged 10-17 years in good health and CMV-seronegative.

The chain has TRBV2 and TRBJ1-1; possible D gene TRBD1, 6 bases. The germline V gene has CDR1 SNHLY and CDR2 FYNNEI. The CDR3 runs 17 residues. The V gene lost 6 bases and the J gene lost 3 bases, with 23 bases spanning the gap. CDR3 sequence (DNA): TGTGCCAGCAGGGAACTCACTATAGACAGGAGGCACACTGAAGCTTTCTTT. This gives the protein CASRELTIDRRHTEAFF.

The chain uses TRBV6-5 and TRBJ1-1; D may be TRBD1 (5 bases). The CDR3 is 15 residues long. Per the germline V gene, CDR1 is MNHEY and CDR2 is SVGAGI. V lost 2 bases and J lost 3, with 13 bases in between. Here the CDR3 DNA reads TGTGCCAGCAGTTACGGCAGGGCAAGGCACACTGAAGCTTTCTTT. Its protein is CASSYGRARHTEAFF.

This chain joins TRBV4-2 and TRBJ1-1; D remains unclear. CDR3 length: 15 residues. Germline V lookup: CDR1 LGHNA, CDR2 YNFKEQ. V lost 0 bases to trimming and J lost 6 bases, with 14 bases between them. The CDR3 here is CASSQERREVAEAFF. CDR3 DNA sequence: TGTGCCAGCAGCCAAGAGAGGAGGGAGGTCGCTGAAGCTTTCTTT.

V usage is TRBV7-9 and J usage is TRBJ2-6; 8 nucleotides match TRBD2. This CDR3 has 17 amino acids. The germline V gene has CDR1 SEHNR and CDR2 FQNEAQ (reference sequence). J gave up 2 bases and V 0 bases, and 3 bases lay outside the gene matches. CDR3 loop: CASSLAGGGPGANVLTF. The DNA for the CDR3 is TGTGCCAGCAGCTTAGCTGGCGGGGGGCCTGGGGCCAACGTCCTGACTTTC.

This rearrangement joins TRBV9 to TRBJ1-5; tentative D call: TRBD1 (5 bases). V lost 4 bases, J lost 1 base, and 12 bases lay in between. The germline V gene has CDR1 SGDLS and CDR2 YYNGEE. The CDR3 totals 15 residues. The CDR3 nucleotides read TGTGCCAGCAGCACAACAGGAAACAGCAATCAGCCCCAGCATTTT. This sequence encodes CASSTTGNSNQPQHF.